Sequencing of this T cell receptor beta chain was carried out in a study of Graves' ophthalmopathy and Graves' hyperthyroidism. Overall study: Where ophthalmopathy was absent within 18 months of follow-up, hyperthyroidism was stable.

The authors amplified TCR beta CDR3 regions, and they did so from RNA transcripts for repertoire sequencing. HTBI primers primed a first-round RT-PCR, and a second-round multiplex PCR followed. Each CDR3 protein gets one entry after TCRdb re-called the multiplex PCR reads with MiXCR. The sample lists around 1.1 million distinct CDR3 sequences, less than 45% occurring once. General observations from the study: Ophthalmopathy was separated from stable hyperthyroidism by a 13-signature model with approximately 90% sensitivity and 81.08% specificity.

Points on this clonotype: Its antigen is not known.

CDR3 length: 13 amino acids. CDR1 and CDR2 from the germline V gene are GTSNPN and SVGIG (reference sequence). Between the trimmed V and J ends, which lost 3 bases and 4 bases, there was a span of 13 bases. Hyperthyroidism cases were recent diagnoses of under 2 months' duration in people aged 18 to 65. Other autoimmune diseases, uncontrolled infections, pregnancy and lactation each led to patient exclusion. The sequence was obtained from an adult man with Graves' hyperthyroidism. Sequencing was done on a sample of peripheral blood or thyroid tissue (not recorded which). This chain links TRBV30 with TRBJ2-7, with TRBD2 as a possible D gene (6 bases). CDR3 loop: CAWSEGLSYEQYF. The CDR3 coding sequence is TGTGCCTGGAGCGAGGGACTCTCTTACGAGCAGTACTTC.